This TCR beta chain was sequenced in a study of radiation and T cells in renal cell carcinoma. Turning to the study itself: Nephrectomy followed 15 Gy stereotactic body radiation by 4 weeks. Study outcomes and limitations: From baseline, blood top tumor clonotypes peaked at 2 weeks post-radiation. Pretreatment tumor biopsies were lacking, so baseline clonotypes are unknown.

With regard to this clone: The antigen is unknown.

With V trimmed by 1 base and J by 9 bases, 10 bases remained unmatched. The CDR3 consists of 16 residues. Germline loops: CDR1 SGHVS, CDR2 FQNEAQ. Sequencing was performed with immunoSEQ multiplex PCR; in TCRdb, only in-frame clones are kept and a portion is missing. The data show 90,000 to 100,000 clones, 65% to 90% seen once. The time point: baseline pretreatment blood. Treatment denoted: 15 Gy SBRT to primary tumor, nephrectomy 4 weeks later. The patient's renal cell carcinoma had clear cell pathology. The chain couples TRBV7-8 to TRBJ2-1; 9 bases map to TRBD2. The sample here was blood, taken from a patient whose treatment included radiotherapy and nephrectomy. This receptor was taken from a man aged 45-60 years with renal cell carcinoma. The CDR3 is CASSLGGLAIRGEQFF. The DNA of the CDR3 is TGTGCCAGCAGCTTAGGGGGACTAGCAATCCGGGGTGAGCAGTTCTTC.